The T cell receptor (beta chain) described here comes from a study of technical replicates of blood from a few donors. Method: immunoSEQ multiplex PCR; TCRdb's copy keeps in-frame clones and lacks some. The sample includes under 80,000 clones, approximately 94% seen only once; the top ten take approximately 0.25%. The CDR3 extends over 15 amino acids. V was shortened by 5 bases and J by 9 bases, with 20 bases between the two germline ends. Germline V CDR1 and CDR2: SGHTA, FQGTGA. This sequence was found in a human donor in good health. The sample comprised T cells isolated from PBMCs. J is TRBJ2-1 and V is TRBV7-3; tentatively, D is TRBD2 (6 bases). The DNA of the CDR3 is TGTGCCAGCAGCCCAAGGAGGGGCCCGGTAGGTGAGCAGTTCTTC. It encodes CASSPRRGPVGEQFF.